The rows below give T cell receptor beta chains drawn from one sample of a study of T cell clones after liver transplantation. Some clones are missing from TCRdb's copy, which holds only in-frame ones; the method was immunoSEQ multiplex PCR. The sample holds some 110,000 clones, approximately 90% seen once. This material consisted of CD4+ T cells from blood, taken 12 months after liver transplant. These TCRs come from a human patient who received a liver transplant. Some T cells may trace back to the graft donor. Each CDR3 is given with its conserved first and last residue. A D gene is named only where the DNA matches it firmly. Not every row has a clone size; where given, it reads once, few, many or a size class.

clone size	V gene	D gene	J gene	CDR3 protein	CDR3 DNA
-	TRBV15	-	TRBJ1-5	CATTLFQGTQPQHF	TGTGCCACCACCCTTTTCCAGGGCACACAGCCCCAGCATTTT
-	TRBV5-4	TRBD1	TRBJ1-2	CASSPARQGNLDGYTF	TGTGCCAGCAGCCCTGCGAGACAGGGTAATTTGGATGGCTACACCTTC
once	TRBV14	-	TRBJ2-3	CASSQLTSTDTQYF	TGTGCCAGCAGCCAATTAACAAGCACAGATACGCAGTATTTT
-	TRBV6-6	TRBD2	TRBJ2-7	CASSPPGLADEQYF	TGTGCCAGCAGTCCACCGGGACTAGCAGACGAGCAGTACTTC
-	TRBV4-2	-	TRBJ1-5	CASSQGGGGNQPQHF	TGTGCCAGCAGCCAAGGGGGCGGGGGCAATCAGCCCCAGCATTTT
-	TRBV27	-	TRBJ1-3	CASSPGRAGNTIYF	TGTGCCAGCAGCCCAGGGAGGGCAGGAAACACCATATATTTT
-	TRBV6-4	-	TRBJ2-7	CASSGSYEQYF	TGTGCCAGCTCTGGAAGCTACGAGCAGTACTTC
-	TRBV5-8	-	TRBJ2-1	CASSLNGVLNEQFF	TGTGCCAGCAGCTTAAACGGGGTCCTCAATGAGCAGTTCTTC
-	TRBV15	-	TRBJ1-3	CATSRSVGGNSGNTIYF	TGTGCCACCAGCAGATCTGTGGGGGGGAACTCTGGAAACACCATATATTTT
-	TRBV5-1	-	TRBJ1-1	CASSLLGGHAEAFF	TGCGCCAGCAGCTTGCTCGGGGGGCATGCTGAAGCTTTCTTT